Shown below are 9 T cell receptor beta chains from a single sample sequenced in a study of control samples from healthy donors and cancer patients. Sequenced by immunoSEQ multiplex PCR; TCRdb stores in-frame clones only, minus some. The sample comprises around 110,000 clones, about 88% of which are singletons, and over 2% rests with the top ten. Sequencing used blood. These receptors were taken from a woman between 65 and 79 years old in good health.

CDR3 DNA: TGCGCCAGCAGCCTTAGCGGGGGATTCTACGAGCAGTACTTC. Its translation: CASSLSGGFYEQYF. This chain links TRBV5-1 with TRBJ2-7, with 9 bases matching TRBD2. The V segment lost 4 bases and the J segment 3 bases; nucleotides outside the gene matches: 5. This CDR3 spans 14 amino acids. In germline, CDR1 is SGHRS, CDR2 YFSETQ.

The gene calls are TRBV9 and TRBJ1-2, with D unclear. The CDR3 length is 10 residues. Per the germline V gene, CDR1 is SGDLS and CDR2 is YYNGEE. Trimming shortened V by 6 bases and J by 5 bases, and 5 bases separated the two germline ends. The CDR3 loop is CASNGYGYTF. CDR3 DNA sequence: TGTGCCAGCAATGGGTATGGCTACACCTTC.

This clone was picked up one time. The chain has TRBV11-2 and TRBJ2-7, with 8 bases matching TRBD2. V dropped 8 bases and J dropped 0; count of bases not matched to a gene: 3. This CDR3 has 13 amino acids. Germline loops: CDR1 SGHAT, CDR2 FQNNGV. CDR3 coding DNA: TGTGCCAGCTCGGGGGGGGACTCCTACGAGCAGTACTTC. Residues: CASSGGDSYEQYF.

This clone was counted only a few times. The chain is built from TRBV3-1 (or the pseudogene TRBV3-2) and TRBJ2-2; no definite D call. The germline V gene has CDR1 LGHDT and CDR2 YNNKEL (reference sequence). This CDR3 is 15 amino acids long. V was pared by 3 bases and J by 0 bases, with 8 bases between. The CDR3 DNA reads as TGTGCCAGCAGCCACGGGCCTACGAACACCGGGGAGCTGTTTTTT. It translates to CASSHGPTNTGELFF.

This rearrangement joins TRBV2 to TRBJ1-1; D possibly corresponds to TRBD1 (5 bases). V was shortened by 1 base and J by 0 bases, with 6 bases between the two germline ends. Looked up from germline, CDR1 is SNHLY and CDR2 is FYNNEI. The CDR3 spans 14 residues. CDR3 in DNA: TGTGCCAGCAGTGAAGAGGGGATGAACACTGAAGCTTTCTTT. Its translation is CASSEEGMNTEAFF.

The chain carries TRBV29-1 and TRBJ1-1, with TRBD1 as a possible D gene (6 bases). The CDR3 has 10 residues. Trimming pared 6 bases from V and 7 bases from J, leaving 9 bases between. The V gene's germline CDR1 is SQVTM and CDR2 ANQGSEA. In DNA form, the CDR3 reads TGCAGCGTACCAGGGGTTGAAGCTTTCTTT. It yields the protein CSVPGVEAFF. Drawing the rest from reference TRBV29-1 and TRBJ1-1, the complete variable domain is SAVISQKPSRDICQRGTSLTIQCQVDSQVTMMFWYRQQPGQSLTLIATANQGSEATYESGFVIDKFPISRPNLTFSTLTVSNMSPEDSSIYLCSVPGVEAFFGQGTRLTVV.

The V call is TRBV4-1, the J call TRBJ2-4, with TRBD1 matching 9 bases. The CDR3 spans 17 residues. J was trimmed by 3 bases and V by 1 base; bases with no gene match: 7. Germline CDR1 is MGHRA and CDR2 is YSYEKL. DNA for the CDR3: TGCGCCAGCAGCCAAGCTACAGGGGGCGCAGGCAAAAACATTCAGTACTTC. It codes for CASSQATGGAGKNIQYF.

The rearrangement joins TRBV4-2 to TRBJ1-2; 8 nucleotides agree with TRBD1. This CDR3 contains 15 residues. CDR1 is LGHNA and CDR2 is YNFKEQ in the germline V gene. J was trimmed by 2 bases and V by 4 bases; bases with no gene match: 6. CDR3 amino acids: CASSPGQGRNYGYTF. The CDR3 DNA reads TGTGCCAGCAGCCCCGGACAGGGACGCAACTATGGCTACACCTTC.

V usage is TRBV6-2 or TRBV6-3 and J usage is TRBJ2-1; D may be TRBD2 (7 bases). CDR3 length: 17 residues. Trimming took off 6 bases at V and 6 bases at J, with 24 bases between the two ends. Per germline, CDR1 MNHEY and CDR2 SVGEGT. The CDR3 nucleotides are TGTGCCAGCAGCCATTCCGGGCGAGGGGGGGCCGTCAATGAGCAGTTCTTC. Residues: CASSHSGRGGAVNEQFF.